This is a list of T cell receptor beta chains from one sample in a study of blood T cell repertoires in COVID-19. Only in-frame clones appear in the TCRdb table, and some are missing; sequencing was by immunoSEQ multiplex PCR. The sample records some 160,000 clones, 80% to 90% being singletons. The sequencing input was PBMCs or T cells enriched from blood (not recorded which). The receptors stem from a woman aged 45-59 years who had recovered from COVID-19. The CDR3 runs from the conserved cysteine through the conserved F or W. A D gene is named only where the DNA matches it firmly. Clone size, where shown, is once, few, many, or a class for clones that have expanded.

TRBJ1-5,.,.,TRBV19,TGTGCCAGTAGTGCAGCGACAGCCAGGGATCATCAGCCCCAGCATTTT,CASSAATARDHQPQHF
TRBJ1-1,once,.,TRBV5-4,TGTGCCAGCAGCTTGTTGGCGGAAGGGGGCACTGAAGCTTTCTTT,CASSLLAEGGTEAFF
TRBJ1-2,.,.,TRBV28,TGTGCCAGCAGCCCCGGCAGGGGCTATGGCTACACCTTC,CASSPGRGYGYTF
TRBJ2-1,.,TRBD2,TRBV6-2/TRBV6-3,TGTGCCAGCAGTCCCGGGACTAGCGGGGTCGATGAGCAGTTCTTC,CASSPGTSGVDEQFF
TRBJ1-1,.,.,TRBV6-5,TGTGCCACCCTGACCCCCGGCACAGGCGAAGCTTTCTTT,CATLTPGTGEAFF
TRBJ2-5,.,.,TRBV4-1,TGCGCCAGCAGCCAAGATCGCATCCCGGGGGAGACCCAGTACTTC,CASSQDRIPGETQYF
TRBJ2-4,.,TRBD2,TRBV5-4,TGTGCCAGCAGCTCGCGGGGGGTAGCCAAAAACATTCAGTACTTC,CASSSRGVAKNIQYF
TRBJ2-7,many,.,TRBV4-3,TGCGCCAGCAGCCAAGATGAGGGTTCCAGCTCCTACGAGCAGTACTTC,CASSQDEGSSSYEQYF
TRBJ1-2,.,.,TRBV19,TGTGCCAGTAGTATTAGCGACACCAACTATGGCTACACCTTC,CASSISDTNYGYTF
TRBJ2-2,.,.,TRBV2,TGTGCCAGCAGTGGATTAGCGACGAACACCGGGGAGCTGTTTTTT,CASSGLATNTGELFF
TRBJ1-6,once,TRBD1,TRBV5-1,TGCGCCAGCAGCTTGATTGGCAGGGGGGACTCACCCCTCCACTTT,CASSLIGRGDSPLHF
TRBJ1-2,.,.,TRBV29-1,TGCAGCATTTCGGAGGGGATCAGCAACACTAACTATGGCTACACCTTC,CSISEGISNTNYGYTF
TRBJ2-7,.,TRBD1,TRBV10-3,TGTGCCATCAGTGGAACACAGGGGCGCAATTACGAGCAGTACTTC,CAISGTQGRNYEQYF
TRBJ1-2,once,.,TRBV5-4,TGTGCCAGCAGCTTGGCGGTACAGGAAAATGGCTACACCTTC,CASSLAVQENGYTF
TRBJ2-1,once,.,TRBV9,TGTGCCAGCAGCGTAGTCTTGTTTGATGAGCAGTTCTTC,CASSVVLFDEQFF
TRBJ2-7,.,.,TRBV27,TGTGCCAGCAGTTTCCCAGACTCATCCGAGCAGTACTTC,CASSFPDSSEQYF
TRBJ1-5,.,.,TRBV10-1,TGCGCCAGCAGTGAATTCGGGGGTGGAAATCAGCCCCAGCATTTT,CASSEFGGGNQPQHF
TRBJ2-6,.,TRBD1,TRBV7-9,TGTGCCAGCAGCCCCGGGACAGGTAGCTCTGGGGCCAACGTCCTGACTTTC,CASSPGTGSSGANVLTF
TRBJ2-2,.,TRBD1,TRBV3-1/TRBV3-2,TGTGCCGTACAGGGGGGCTCGAACACCGGGGAGCTGTTTTTT,CAVQGGSNTGELFF
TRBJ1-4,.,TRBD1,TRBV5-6,TGTGCCAGCAGCTTCATACAGGGGGCTGAAAAACTGTTTTTT,CASSFIQGAEKLFF
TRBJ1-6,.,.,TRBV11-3,TGTGCCAGCAAAGAGGGACAAAAAGATAATTCACCCCTCCACTTT,CASKEGQKDNSPLHF
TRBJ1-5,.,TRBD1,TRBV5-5,TGTGCCAGCAGCGGGGCCGGACAGGCCAATCAGCCCCAGCATTTT,CASSGAGQANQPQHF
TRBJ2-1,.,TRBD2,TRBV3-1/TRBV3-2,TGTGCCAGCAGCAAAGGGACTAGCGGGAGTGAGCAGTTCTTC,CASSKGTSGSEQFF
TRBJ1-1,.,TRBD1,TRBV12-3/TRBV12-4,TGTGCCAGCAGCAGGGGGTTTGAAGCTTTCTTT,CASSRGFEAFF
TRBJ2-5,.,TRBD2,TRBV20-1,TGCAGTGCTAGTTTGCGGGGGGCGTCCCAAGAGACCCAGTACTTC,CSASLRGASQETQYF
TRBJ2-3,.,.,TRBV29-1,TGCAGCCTCCTAAAGGGGGGGTGGGGCACAGATACGCAGTATTTT,CSLLKGGWGTDTQYF
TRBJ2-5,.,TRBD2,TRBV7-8,TGTGCCAGCAGCTTAAGCGGGAGCTCTGAGACCCAGTACTTC,CASSLSGSSETQYF
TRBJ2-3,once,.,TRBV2,TGTGCCAGCAGCTTGGAGGTCGGTACGCAGTATTTT,CASSLEVGTQYF
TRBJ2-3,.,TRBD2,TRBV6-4,TGTGCCAGCAGTGTCCTTAGCGGGGATACGCAGTATTTT,CASSVLSGDTQYF
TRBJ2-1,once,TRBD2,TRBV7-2,TGTGCCAGCAGCTCCCGGGCTAGCGGGGCTCCCAATGAGCAGTTCTTC,CASSSRASGAPNEQFF
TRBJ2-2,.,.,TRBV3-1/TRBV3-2,TGTGCCAGCAGCCAAGGCGGCGCCGAGACCGGGGAGCTGTTTTTT,CASSQGGAETGELFF
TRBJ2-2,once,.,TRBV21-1,TGTGCCAGCAGCAAAGCGGGCGGGACAGAAAACACCGGGGAGCTGTTTTTT,CASSKAGGTENTGELFF
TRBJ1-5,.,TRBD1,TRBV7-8,TGTGCCAGCAGCCCAATTACCGGGACAGGGAACAATCAGCCCCAGCATTTT,CASSPITGTGNNQPQHF
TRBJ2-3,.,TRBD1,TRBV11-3,TGTGCCAGCAGCTTAGGTCGACAGGGGGCGAGAGATACGCAGTATTTT,CASSLGRQGARDTQYF
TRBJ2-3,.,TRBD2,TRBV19,TGTGCCAGTAGTATCCAAAGCGGGAGGAGTAACGCAGATACGCAGTATTTT,CASSIQSGRSNADTQYF
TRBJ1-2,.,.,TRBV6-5,TGTGCCAGCAGTTACTCGAACCGGGCAGGGCCTTATGGCTACACCTTC,CASSYSNRAGPYGYTF
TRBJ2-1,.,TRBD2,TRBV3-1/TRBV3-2,TGTGCCAGCAGCCAAGATCGCCTAGCGGGGGGGCCTGGAGCTGAGCAGTTCTTC,CASSQDRLAGGPGAEQFF
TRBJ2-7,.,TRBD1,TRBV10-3,TGTGCCATCAGTGAGACTGGACAGGAACCCTACGAGCAGTACTTC,CAISETGQEPYEQYF
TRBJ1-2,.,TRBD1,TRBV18,TGTGCCAGCTCACCGTGGGACAGGGGAACGGGGTATGGCTACACCTTC,CASSPWDRGTGYGYTF
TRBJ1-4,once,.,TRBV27,TGTGCCAGCAGGGCAGGGACAGAAAAACTGTTTTTT,CASRAGTEKLFF
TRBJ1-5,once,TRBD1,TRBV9,TGTGCCAGCAGCTGGACAGGGGACAATCAGCCCCAGCATTTT,CASSWTGDNQPQHF
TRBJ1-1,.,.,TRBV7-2,TGTGCCAGCAGCTCCAGGCCGATAGCTTTCTTT,CASSSRPIAFF
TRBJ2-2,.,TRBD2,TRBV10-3,TGTGCCATCAGGGAAGCGGGGGGGAACACCGGGGAGCTGTTTTTT,CAIREAGGNTGELFF
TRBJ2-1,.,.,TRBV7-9,TGTGCCAGCAGCAACAGGACCCTCTACAATGAGCAGTTCTTC,CASSNRTLYNEQFF
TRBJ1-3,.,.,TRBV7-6,TGTGCCAGCAGCTCCCCAGGGGATGACTCTGGAAACACCATATATTTT,CASSSPGDDSGNTIYF
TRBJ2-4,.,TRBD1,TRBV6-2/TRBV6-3,TGTGCCAGCAGTGGGGACAGAGGGTGGGAAAACATTCAGTACTTC,CASSGDRGWENIQYF
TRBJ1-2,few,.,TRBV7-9,TGTGCCAGCAGCTCATCCGGACAGTGGGTGCGGACCTTC,CASSSSGQWVRTF